In this sample, the clone carrying this T cell receptor beta chain turned up a few times. Its antigen is as yet unknown. This specimen belongs to a study of human T cells and chemical hapten exposure. The wider study: Patients were mainly female, each with alopecia areata, totalis or universalis.

Time point given: patch test 1, 2 weeks after DPC sensitization. Described treatment: therapeutic diphenylcyclopropenone sensitization with weekly scalp DPC. Overall study results and limits: Higher patch test scores went with higher counts of PT1 expanded TCRs.

The CDR3 spans 15 residues. Germline CDR1 and CDR2: DFQATT and SNEGSKA (reference sequence). V lost 0 bases, J lost 7 bases, and 10 bases stayed unmatched. One entry per CDR3 protein results from TCRdb running MiXCR on the RACE reads. The sample yields tens of thousands of distinct CDR3 sequences, roughly 12% seen once. The chain uses TRBV20-1 and TRBJ1-2; 8 nucleotides agree with TRBD1. Here the sequenced sample was whole blood, taken in connection with sensitization to the hapten diphenylcyclopropenone (DPC). The receptor was isolated from a woman in her sixties with alopecia areata. Some clones in this sample may be carry-over from other donors' samples. Here the CDR3 reads CSARDLNRGSGGYTF. The CDR3 DNA is TGCAGTGCTAGAGATTTAAACAGGGGGTCTGGTGGCTACACCTTC.